The text below deals with one TCR beta chain. This clonotype was counted many times. Its antigen remains unidentified. No much larger clone exists at a distance of one base, and base qualities are not known. This entry comes from a study of neurological immune-mediated disorders (dated by TCRdb to about 2019). Concerning the study at large: Among the approximately 35 multiple sclerosis patients, approximately 30 had relapsing-remitting MS and 3 had secondary progressive MS. The study compared peripheral blood TCR-beta repertoires of HTLV-I-associated myelopathy (HAM/TSP) patients, multiple sclerosis patients and healthy controls using UMI-based sequencing. The roughly 99 TCR-beta libraries covered PBMC samples along with longitudinal samples, technical triplicates, and paired sorted CD4+ and CD8+ T-cell subsets. The cohort was made up of some 70 subjects, consisting of 15 or so HAM/TSP patients, around 35 multiple sclerosis patients and about 20 healthy controls.

cDNA was synthesized by template-switch 5'RACE using a primer carrying a 10-nucleotide random unique molecular identifier by which each TCR transcript was tagged. Over 200 million TCR-beta sequences, covering 15-18 subjects, were produced in each sequencing run. The RNeasy kit was used to extract total RNA. The KAPA Real-time Library Amplification kit was used to amplify TCR-beta VDJ regions with primers for the TCR constant region and the 5'RACE anchor. A first PCR added sample indexes and Illumina adaptors, and a second PCR then raised library yield. After Ampure bead purification, the TCR product of roughly 650 bp was size-selected on a 2% E-gel SizeSelection system. Before pooling, library quality was checked on a Bioanalyzer, concentration was measured with Qubit, and libraries were quantified with the Kapa Library Quantification kit. Paired-end 2 x 150 bp sequencing of the libraries was performed on an Illumina HiSeq 2500. To increase sequence diversity, about 25-31% phiX was spiked into each library pool. The authors' pipeline ran thus. The quality-filtered reads were processed with the UMI-based MiGEC pipeline, whose error correction step removed more than 75% of the raw TCR sequences. VDJ genes were aligned to IMGT germline references, and each clonotype was defined by a unique CDR3 amino acid sequence together with V-J genes. Clonal expansion, Shannon diversity and CDR3 relatedness were evaluated with VDJtools (CalcPairwiseDistances, ClusterSamples), while phylogenetic trees were built in CLCbio workbench. Clones with at least 8 unique UMIs were defined as expanded, with this threshold being based on coefficient-of-variation modelling across technical triplicates. TCRdb reanalyzed the raw reads on its own, using fastp at Q25 for trimming and MiXCR for clone calling, and kept in-frame beta chains. Rows with a matching CDR3 protein are joined into one entry that keeps the most common DNA and genes. Here the V and J calls rest on TCRdb's processing, not on the authors' analysis. The sample data list about 65,000 distinct CDR3 sequences, and over 4% of these were observed just once. The top ten clones comprise roughly 2.6% of the sample.

What the work shows at the level of the full study, not this receptor alone: The MS cluster showed no association with clinical or MRI features, and the authors stated that larger cohorts are needed. Phylogenetic analysis grouped repertoires from 18 of 34 MS patients into a cluster of related CDR3 sequences, suggesting a possible repertoire-level signature. TCR clonal expansion was highest in HAM/TSP patients and lowest in MS patients, with MS patients falling below even healthy controls. Across subjects, expanded clones never shared an identical CDR3 amino acid sequence, which suggests that the TCR-beta repertoires in every group were private.

Libraries from unsorted PBMCs were made from 2 million PBMCs kept in RNAlater at -80 degrees C until RNA extraction. Multiple sclerosis patients were enrolled in a US clinical protocol evaluating disease progression by magnetic resonance imaging. Peripheral blood underwent Ficoll-Hypaque density gradient centrifugation to isolate PBMCs, which were then cryopreserved in liquid nitrogen. As encoded in the germline V gene, CDR1 is MNHEY while CDR2 is SVGAGI. V is pared back by 4 bases and J by 4 bases, with 8 bases lying between the germline termini. The CDR3 sequence holds 13 residues, the cysteine and phenylalanine included. Of the read, only the CDR3 DNA is kept; its 39 bases are in frame from base 1.

This TCR came from a man aged 45-65 years with multiple sclerosis. Sequencing input: PBMCs. The V gene is TRBV6-5 and the J gene is TRBJ2-1; TRBD1 is possibly the D segment (5 matching bases). In nucleotide form, the sequence is TGTGCCAGCAGTTCGACAGCGTACAATGAGCAGTTCTTC. This yields the protein CASSSTAYNEQFF.